The clone carrying this TCR beta chain turned up a few times. The target antigen is unknown. These data come from a study of beta chain features in type 1 diabetes. As for the study in general: Across every sample, around 110,000,000 sorted cells were examined in total. Overall study findings and caveats: Insertions were fewer and deletions more numerous at VDJ junctions in type 1 diabetes patients. Highly expressing activated T cells could be over-counted with a cDNA template.

Sorting of CD4+ naive, central memory, regulatory and stem cell-like memory cells was performed via CD45RO/CCR7/CD25/CD127/CD95/CD27. Expressed TCRB transcripts were sequenced after all isolated RNA was converted to cDNA. The assay was immunoSEQ multiplex PCR, and TCRdb's table has in-frame clones only and misses some. The table lists about 900,000 clones, 17% of them singletons, with 0.023% in the top ten. Trimming stripped 3 bases from V and 5 bases from J, with 16 bases between. The CDR3 runs 15 residues. Per germline, CDR1 SGHTA and CDR2 FQGNSA. The origin of this receptor is a woman aged 18-29 years in good health. The rearrangement joins TRBV7-2 to TRBJ2-5; D unresolved. Material for sequencing was naive CD4+ T cells from blood. The CDR3 here is CASSFQSGSYETQYF. CDR3 coding DNA: TGTGCCAGCAGCTTCCAGTCCGGGTCGTATGAGACCCAGTACTTC.